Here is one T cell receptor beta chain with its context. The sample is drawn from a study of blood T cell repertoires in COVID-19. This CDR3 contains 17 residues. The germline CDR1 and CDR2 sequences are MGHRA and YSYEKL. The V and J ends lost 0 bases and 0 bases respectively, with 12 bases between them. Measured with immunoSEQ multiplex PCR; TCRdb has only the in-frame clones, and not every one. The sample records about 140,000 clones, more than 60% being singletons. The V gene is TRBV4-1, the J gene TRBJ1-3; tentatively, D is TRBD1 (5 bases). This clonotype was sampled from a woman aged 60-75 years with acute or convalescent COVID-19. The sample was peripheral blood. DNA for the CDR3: TGCGCCAGCAGCCAAGATCTCGGGGGGGTCTCTGGAAACACCATATATTTT. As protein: CASSQDLGGVSGNTIYF.